This record looks at one T cell receptor beta chain sequence and its context. This specimen belongs to a study of blood T cell repertoires in COVID-19. This CDR3 has 12 amino acids. V was pared by 0 bases and J by 7 bases, with 6 bases between. Germline V gives CDR1 SGDLS, CDR2 YYNGEE. Sequencing was performed with immunoSEQ multiplex PCR; in TCRdb, only in-frame clones are kept and a portion is missing. The sample yields more than 200,000 clones, more than 70% seen once. This clonotype was sampled from a woman aged 45-60 years with acute or convalescent COVID-19. J is TRBJ2-3 and V is TRBV9; D not certain. The sample was peripheral blood. For the CDR3, the DNA is TGTGCCAGCAGCGTAGACGCGTATACGCAGTATTTT. Its translation: CASSVDAYTQYF.